This entry lists 4 T cell receptor beta chains sequenced from one sample in a study of control samples from healthy donors and cancer patients. Repertoires were generated with immunoSEQ multiplex PCR, while TCRdb's copy carries only in-frame clones and drops some. The table records over 10,000 clones, approximately 93% of them present only once. The sample consisted of PBMCs. These receptor sequences come from a man older than 75 with lung cancer.

The chain is built from TRBV14 and TRBJ2-1, with 7 bases aligning to TRBD1. V lost 3 bases and J lost 9; bases outside the gene matches: 11. The CDR3 spans 15 residues. Germline CDR1 and CDR2: SGHDN and FVKESK. The CDR3 here is CASSHLRVGGFEQFF. The CDR3 DNA is TGTGCCAGCAGCCATTTAAGGGTAGGGGGCTTTGAGCAGTTCTTC.

The CDR3: CASSLGSRVNQPQHF. CDR3 coding DNA: TGTGCCAGCAGCTTAGGTTCCAGGGTCAATCAGCCCCAGCATTTT. The J gene is TRBJ1-5, the V gene TRBV7-9; D perhaps matches TRBD1 (5 bases). This CDR3 spans 15 amino acids. Germline CDR1 reads SEHNR; CDR2 reads FQNEAQ (reference sequence). V shed 1 base and J shed 3 bases, with 10 bases lying between them.

Concerning this clone: This CDR3 is also generated by other DNA sequences in the sample. This CDR3 reads CASSVGRGAGQGGTEAFF. Here the CDR3 DNA reads TGTGCCAGCAGCGTAGGGAGGGGAGCGGGACAGGGGGGGACTGAAGCTTTCTTT. The V and J genes are TRBV9 and TRBJ1-1; 11 bases align to TRBD1. The CDR3 sequence is 18 residues long. The V and J ends lost 0 bases and 5 bases, in that order; junction bases with no gene match: 12. Germline V lookup: CDR1 SGDLS, CDR2 YYNGEE. The entire variable domain, with the rest obtained from reference TRBV9 and TRBJ1-1, is as follows: DSGVTQTPKHLITATGQRVTLRCSPRSGDLSVYWYQQSLDQGLQFLIQYYNGEERAKGNILERFSAQQFPDLHSELNLSSLELGDSALYFCASSVGRGAGQGGTEAFFGQGTRLTVV.

The gene calls are TRBV11-2 and TRBJ1-6; no definite D call. Trimming stripped 2 bases from V and 9 bases from J, with 8 bases between. The germline gives CDR1 SGHAT, CDR2 FQNNGV. The length of the CDR3 is 13 residues. The CDR3: CASSLSDGSPLHF. In DNA, the CDR3 is TGTGCCAGCAGCTTAAGTGACGGTTCACCCCTCCACTTT.